This record looks at one T cell receptor beta chain sequence and its context. Measured with immunoSEQ multiplex PCR; TCRdb has only the in-frame clones, and not every one. The sample lists a few hundred thousand clones; roughly 77% were seen once. The data were obtained in a study of blood T cell repertoires in COVID-19. Whole-study context: The United States, Italy and Spain supplied acute and convalescent COVID-19 samples.

The clonotype was recovered from a human donor with acute or convalescent COVID-19. The donor label of this sample is uncertain. Sequencing was carried out using peripheral blood.

The CDR3 protein is CSVRQLNTEAFF. As DNA, the CDR3 is TGCAGCGTCCGACAGCTGAACACTGAAGCTTTCTTT. This chain joins TRBV29-1 and TRBJ1-1, with D perhaps TRBD1 (5 bases). CDR1 is SQVTM and CDR2 is ANQGSEA in the germline V gene. The CDR3 sequence is 12 residues long. V was trimmed by 6 bases and J by 0 bases, leaving 8 bases between them. The whole variable domain, remainder taken from reference TRBV29-1 and TRBJ1-1, is SAVISQKPSRDICQRGTSLTIQCQVDSQVTMMFWYRQQPGQSLTLIATANQGSEATYESGFVIDKFPISRPNLTFSTLTVSNMSPEDSSIYLCSVRQLNTEAFFGQGTRLTVV.